The 8 T cell receptor beta chains listed next were all sequenced from one sample in a study of T cells in Graves' hyperthyroidism and ophthalmopathy. From RNA transcripts, TCR beta CDR3 regions were amplified. HTBI primers drove first-round RT-PCR of the TCR CDR3. TCRdb re-derived calls from the multiplex PCR reads in MiXCR, one entry per CDR3 protein. The sample lists around 700,000 distinct CDR3 sequences; over 15% were seen once. The sequenced sample was blood. The source of these receptors is a woman aged 45-59 years with Graves' hyperthyroidism that later progressed to Graves' ophthalmopathy.

The J gene is TRBJ1-6, the V gene TRBV11-1, with D hard to call. In germline, CDR1 is SGHAT, CDR2 FQDESV (reference sequence). Deletions cut 5 bases from V and 6 bases from J, with 11 bases between. CDR3 size: 14 residues. The CDR3 here is CASSPKWGNSPLHF. The CDR3 bases are TGTGCCAGCAGCCCAAAGTGGGGTAATTCACCCCTCCACTTT.

This clonotype was observed at least ten times. The V gene is TRBV27, the J gene TRBJ1-2; possible D gene TRBD1, 5 bases. CDR3 length: 14 amino acids. V was clipped by 2 bases and J by 3 bases, with 10 bases between them. Germline V gene lookup returns CDR1 MNHEY and CDR2 SMNVEV (reference sequence). CDR3 sequence: CASSLARGYYGYTF. The CDR3 DNA follows: TGTGCCAGCAGTTTAGCGCGGGGCTACTATGGCTACACCTTC.

This chain joins TRBV6-4 and TRBJ2-2; 8 positions agree with TRBD2. CDR3 length equals 16 residues. Looked up from germline, CDR1 is MRHNA and CDR2 is SNTAGT. V lost 2 bases, J lost 0 bases, and 2 bases stayed unmatched. CDR3: CASSDRGLANTGELFF. In DNA form, the CDR3 reads TGTGCCAGCAGTGACAGGGGACTAGCGAACACCGGGGAGCTGTTTTTT.

The gene calls are TRBV7-9 and TRBJ1-3; the D gene is possibly TRBD1 (6 bases). With 4 bases removed from V and 4 bases from J, the gap between germline ends came to 14 bases. CDR1 and CDR2 from the germline V gene are SEHNR and FQNEAQ (reference sequence). CDR3 size: 15 residues. CDR3 protein: CASSSNRESGNTIYF. The DNA for the CDR3 is TGTGCCAGCAGCTCCAACAGGGAATCAGGAAACACCATATATTTT.

The sample holds a few counts of this clonotype. The chain recombines TRBV29-1 with TRBJ2-1; 10 nucleotides match TRBD2. Germline V gene lookup returns CDR1 SQVTM and CDR2 ANQGSEA. The CDR3 has 14 amino acids. Trimming took 6 bases from V and 7 from J; bases not matched to a gene: 9. CDR3 in DNA: TGCAGCGTGGGTCCAGCGGGGGGGCCAAATGAGCAGTTCTTC. It specifies CSVGPAGGPNEQFF.

This clonotype has more than one count but fewer than ten. A read error may produce the germline difference seen at one junction end. The chain recombines TRBV5-1 with TRBJ1-2; D is ambiguous. Germline values: CDR1 SGHRS, CDR2 YFSETQ. The CDR3 totals 15 residues. The CDR3 nucleotides read TGCGCCAGCACCCCTCGAGGGTCGGGTAACTATGGCTACGCCTTC. Protein sequence: CASTPRGSGNYGYAF.

In its sample, this clonotype was seen many times. The rearrangement links TRBV12-3 or TRBV12-4 to TRBJ2-7, with D possibly being TRBD2 (5 bases). This CDR3 has 15 residues. The V gene lost 1 base and the J gene lost 0 bases, with 10 bases spanning the gap. CDR3: CASSLEGSSSYEQYF. The CDR3 DNA reads as TGTGCCAGCAGTTTAGAAGGGAGCAGCTCCTACGAGCAGTACTTC.

In the case of this clonotype: The junction departs from germline at one end; a sequencing error may be responsible. This chain uses TRBV2 with TRBJ2-2; TRBD1 might be the D (5 bases). The CDR3 length is 14 residues. CDR1 is SNHLY and CDR2 is FYNNEI in the germline V gene. This CDR3 is CASSERQITGELFF. CDR3 nucleotide sequence: TGCGCCAGCAGTGAGAGACAGATCACCGGGGAGCTGTTTTTT. The full variable domain, with the rest looked up from reference TRBV2 and TRBJ2-2, is EPEVTQTPSHQVTQMGQEVILRCVPISNHLYFYWYRQILGQKVEFLVSFYNNEISEKSEIFDDQFSVERPDGSNFTLKIRSTKLEDSAMYFCASSERQITGELFFGEGSRLTVL.